The clone carrying this T cell receptor (beta chain) was picked up a small number of times. The sample belongs to a study of T-cell memory formation after mild COVID-19. J was trimmed by 6 bases and V by 5 bases; bases with no gene match: 8. The germline V gene has CDR1 SGHTA and CDR2 FQGNSA. The CDR3 consists of 16 residues. Each CDR3 protein is one row after TCRdb ran MiXCR on the 5' RACE reads. The repertoire holds 450,000 or so distinct CDR3 sequences, with 15% to 25% as singletons. The gene calls are TRBV7-2 and TRBJ2-3; 13 bases fit TRBD2. The sequence derives from an adult woman who had mild COVID-19 (a few samples of this study predate the infection). Cell type and time point are not known. The specimen sequenced was PBMCs or a T cell subset sorted from them (not recorded which). The CDR3 region has the DNA TGTGCCAGCAGCGTACTAGCGGGGGGGCCTTTGGATACGCAGTATTTT. Translation: CASSVLAGGPLDTQYF. Full variable domain (remainder filled in from reference TRBV7-2 and TRBJ2-3): GAGVSQSPSNKVTEKGKDVELRCDPISGHTALYWYRQSLGQGLEFLIYFQGNSAPDKSGLPSDRFSAERTGGSVSTLTIQRTQQEDSAVYLCASSVLAGGPLDTQYFGPGTRLTVL.